These 3 T cell receptor beta chains were all obtained from the same sample, sequenced in a study of Ad26.COV2.S vaccination and SARS-CoV-2 variants. The treatment denotes: over 15 received Ad26.COV2.S at low or high dose, single or two shots; 5 received placebo; per-sample allocation not given. The samples were gathered on day 63 after the first injection of vaccine or placebo. The method was immunoSEQ multiplex PCR; TCRdb's version includes in-frame clones alone and lacks a portion of them. Counted here are about 330,000 clones, 85% to 90% occurring once; the ten biggest clones make up around 5.5%. The sample was peripheral blood, taken in a trial of Ad26.COV2.S vaccine versus placebo. The source of these receptors is a person between 18 and 60 years old who received the Ad26.COV2.S COVID-19 vaccine or a placebo.

V and J are TRBV11-2 and TRBJ1-4, with unresolved D. The germline V gene has CDR1 SGHAT and CDR2 FQNNGV. This CDR3 is built from 16 residues. Trimming left V 3 bases short and J 7 bases short, with 18 bases between. The CDR3 sequence: CASSLALRVMGEKLFF. CDR3 coding DNA: TGTGCCAGCAGCTTGGCCCTTAGGGTGATGGGTGAAAAACTGTTTTTT.

The chain joins TRBV11-3 to TRBJ2-7, with TRBD2 identical over 10 bases. The CDR3 has 17 residues. Germline values: CDR1 SGHNT, CDR2 YENEEA. The V and J ends lost 4 bases and 4 bases, in that order; junction bases with no gene match: 13. CDR3: CASSSSHLATSGYEQYV. For the CDR3, the DNA is TGTGCCAGCAGCTCTTCCCACTTAGCGACTAGCGGGTACGAGCAGTACGTC.

The chain recombines TRBV11-3 with TRBJ2-7; possible D gene TRBD2, 5 bases. V lost 1 base and J 0 bases, leaving 10 bases between the germline ends. CDR1 and CDR2 (germline): SGHNT, YENEEA. The CDR3 sequence is 15 residues long. The CDR3 spells CASSLGRTVSYEQYV. In DNA form, the CDR3 reads TGTGCCAGCAGCTTAGGGAGGACGGTCTCCTACGAGCAGTACGTC.